The following is a T cell receptor (beta chain) sequence with its context. Template input was genomic DNA from bulk tumor (600 ng per sample). Primary tumors were biopsied several times each, far apart, intraoperatively. Surgery that was curative in intent was performed on patients with untreated, newly diagnosed non-small cell lung cancer. Germline values: CDR1 DFQATT, CDR2 SNEGSKA (reference sequence). Trimming left V 6 bases short and J 0 bases short, with 23 bases between. The CDR3 totals 17 residues. CDR3 of TCR beta was amplified by multiplex PCR that used 32 V and 13 J primers. TCRdb itself ran the multiplex PCR reads through MiXCR, one entry per CDR3 protein. The repertoire holds about 3,300 distinct CDR3 sequences, 52% seen once, with roughly 12% in the top ten. This sample is part of a study of immune heterogeneity within non-small cell lung tumors.

V usage is TRBV20-1 and J usage is TRBJ1-2, with D possibly being TRBD1 (5 bases). What was sequenced was lung tumor tissue. The receptor was isolated from a man aged 60 to 75 with non-small cell lung cancer. CDR3 sequence (DNA): TGCAGTGCCGGAGGGGAGTTCTCCCAGTGGGCTAACTATGGCTACACCTTC. As protein: CSAGGEFSQWANYGYTF.